Below, 16 T cell receptor beta chains from the same sample are listed, as sequenced in a study of human T cells and chemical hapten exposure. Time point given: patch test 1, 2 weeks after DPC sensitization. This sample's treatment: therapeutic diphenylcyclopropenone sensitization with weekly scalp DPC. TCRdb called the RACE reads again in MiXCR, with one record for every CDR3 protein. The table lists 80,000 to 95,000 distinct CDR3 sequences, about 11% of them singletons. Sequences were derived from whole blood, sampled in connection with sensitization to the hapten diphenylcyclopropenone (DPC). The receptors stem from a woman between 50 and 59 years old with alopecia areata. Some clones in this sample may be carry-over from other donors' samples.

J is TRBJ2-7 and V is TRBV5-1; D ambiguous. Trimming took off 2 bases at V and 0 bases at J, with 12 bases between the two ends. The germline V gene has CDR1 SGHRS and CDR2 YFSETQ. The CDR3 runs 15 residues. The CDR3 sequence is CASSFQATSSYEQYF. Written as DNA, the CDR3 is TGCGCCAGCAGCTTCCAGGCGACCAGCTCCTACGAGCAGTACTTC.

This clonotype was counted at least ten times. The genes are TRBV3-1 and TRBJ2-5, with D possibly called TRBD1 or TRBD2 (5 bases each). The CDR3 runs 17 residues. Trimming left V 5 bases short and J 0 bases short, with 19 bases between. Germline assignment: CDR1 LGHDT and CDR2 YNNKEL (reference sequence). The CDR3 spells CASSVLDSRADQETQYF. The DNA for the CDR3 is TGTGCCAGCAGCGTACTAGATTCCAGGGCTGACCAAGAGACCCAGTACTTC.

The table lists this clonotype with many counts. The chain has TRBV28 and TRBJ2-7; TRBD1 is a possible D gene (5 bases). The CDR3 covers 12 residues. Germline values: CDR1 MDHEN, CDR2 SYDVKM. Between the trimmed V and J ends, which lost 5 bases and 4 bases, there was a span of 9 bases. CDR3: CASSMTAYEQYF. The CDR3 DNA reads TGTGCCAGCAGTATGACAGCGTACGAGCAGTACTTC.

This clonotype was seen at least ten times. J is TRBJ1-1 and V is TRBV6-2 or TRBV6-3, with D possibly matching TRBD1 (5 bases). Germline CDR1 MNHEY, CDR2 SVGEGT. The CDR3 spans 15 residues. V dropped 6 bases and J dropped 4 bases, with 18 bases sitting between them. The CDR3 DNA reads as TGTGCCAGCAGATACAGCCCGGTAAGGGGCACTGAAGCTTTCTTT. It translates to CASRYSPVRGTEAFF.

This clonotype was observed at least ten times. This chain uses TRBV18 with TRBJ1-3; D is unresolved. This CDR3 spans 13 amino acids. The germline gives CDR1 KGHSH, CDR2 LQKENI. The V and J ends lost 0 bases and 8 bases respectively, with 8 bases between them. The DNA of the CDR3 is TGTGCCAGCTCACCACCACCCCTGGACACCATATATTTT. It specifies CASSPPPLDTIYF.

This clonotype was counted at least ten times. The genes are TRBV28 and TRBJ1-2, with a weak D call TRBD1 (6 bases). V lost 6 bases, J lost 4 bases, and 15 bases lay in between. This CDR3 is built from 14 residues. Looked up from germline, CDR1 is MDHEN and CDR2 is SYDVKM. CDR3: CASRRETGVYGYTF. In DNA, the CDR3 is TGTGCCAGCAGACGCGAGACAGGCGTCTATGGCTACACCTTC.

The V and J genes are TRBV29-1 and TRBJ1-6, with TRBD1 identical over 7 bases. Looked up from germline, CDR1 is SQVTM and CDR2 is ANQGSEA. The CDR3 is 13 amino acids. V lost 6 bases, J lost 3 bases, and 2 bases stayed unmatched. The CDR3 nucleotides read TGCAGCGTCCGGGACAGCTATAATTCACCCCTCCACTTT. It specifies CSVRDSYNSPLHF.

The chain is built from TRBV5-8 and TRBJ1-3; D ambiguous. This CDR3 comprises 15 residues. Trimming shortened V by 3 bases and J by 4 bases, and 14 bases separated the two germline ends. Germline CDR1 is SGHTS and CDR2 is YDEGEE. CDR3 residues: CASSYAHGAGNTIYF. The CDR3 DNA is TGTGCCAGCAGCTATGCGCATGGTGCGGGAAACACCATATATTTT.

This clonotype appeared many times. The chain couples TRBV4-2 to TRBJ2-3, with 10 positions matching TRBD1. The CDR3 extends over 18 amino acids. With 1 base clipped from V and 5 bases from J, the junction kept 12 bases outside the gene matches. Germline CDR1 LGHNA, CDR2 YNFKEQ. CDR3 amino acids: CASSQVQPGTGVGDTQYF. In DNA form, the CDR3 reads TGTGCCAGCAGCCAAGTTCAGCCAGGGACAGGGGTTGGAGATACGCAGTATTTT.

This sequence joins TRBV28 and TRBJ2-3; D not certain. V was shortened by 6 bases and J by 7 bases, with 11 bases between the two germline ends. The CDR3 totals 12 residues. The germline CDR1 and CDR2 sequences are MDHEN and SYDVKM. The CDR3 DNA is TGTGCCAGCAGCAAAGCTGGAAATACGCAGTATTTT. Its translation is CASSKAGNTQYF.

This clonotype was detected only a few times. The V and J genes are TRBV12-3 or TRBV12-4 and TRBJ2-3; the match to TRBD2 covers 9 bases. The CDR3 is made up of 15 amino acids. The V gene end was trimmed by 5 bases and the J gene end by 1 base; junction bases not matched to a gene: 4. The CDR3 DNA reads TGTGCCAGCAGTGACCGGACTAGCGGCACAGATACGCAGTATTTT. It specifies CASSDRTSGTDTQYF.

At least ten counts were recorded for this clonotype. This chain connects TRBV28 to TRBJ2-7; D ambiguous. Germline assignment: CDR1 MDHEN and CDR2 SYDVKM. The CDR3 is 12 amino acids. The V end was cut by 8 bases, the J end by 1 base, with 9 bases between. CDR3 DNA: TGTGCCAGCCCGACACCTTCCTACGAGCAGTACTTC. This encodes CASPTPSYEQYF. The full variable domain, in which reference TRBV28 and TRBJ2-7 provide the parts outside the CDR3, is DVKVTQSSRYLVKRTGEKVFLECVQDMDHENMFWYRQDPGLGLRLIYFSYDVKMKEKGDIPEGYSVSREKKERFSLILESASTNQTSMYLCASPTPSYEQYFGPGTRLTVT.

This clonotype has a count of ten or more. The chain employs TRBV19 and TRBJ1-2; a weak D match, TRBD1 (5 bases). The germline V gene encodes CDR1 LNHDA and CDR2 SQIVND (reference sequence). With 8 bases removed from V and 7 bases from J, the gap between germline ends came to 23 bases. The CDR3 has 15 residues. This CDR3 reads CASEDSGTGNLGYTF. In nucleotides, the CDR3 is TGTGCCAGTGAAGACTCCGGGACCGGGAATCTTGGCTACACCTTC.

This clonotype was detected ten times or more. The chain uses TRBV28 and TRBJ1-5; D not certain. V was pared by 6 bases and J by 4 bases, with 13 bases between. The germline CDR1 and CDR2 sequences are MDHEN and SYDVKM. This CDR3 has 14 amino acids. CDR3 sequence: CASSSNRGNQPQHF. In nucleotides, the CDR3 is TGTGCCAGCAGCTCCAACCGGGGAAATCAGCCCCAGCATTTT.

J is TRBJ2-4 and V is TRBV6-6; a weak D match, TRBD1 (5 bases). The V end lost 5 bases, the J end lost 2 bases, and 13 bases lay between the germline ends. The CDR3 extends over 15 amino acids. CDR1 and CDR2 (germline): MNHNY, SVGAGI (reference sequence). Here the CDR3 reads CASSTWTLTKNIQYF. For the CDR3, the DNA is TGTGCCAGCAGTACATGGACACTTACCAAAAACATTCAGTACTTC.

The sample holds a few counts of this clonotype. This chain links TRBV12-5 with TRBJ2-1, with 9 bases lining up with TRBD2. The V segment lost 0 bases and the J segment 11 bases; nucleotides outside the gene matches: 11. This CDR3 is built from 16 residues. Germline-derived CDR1 and CDR2 are LGHNT and FRNRAP. CDR3 coding DNA: TGTGCTAGTGGTTTGGTACTAAGCGGGGGGACCGGTCAGCAGTTCTTC. Protein sequence: CASGLVLSGGTGQQFF.